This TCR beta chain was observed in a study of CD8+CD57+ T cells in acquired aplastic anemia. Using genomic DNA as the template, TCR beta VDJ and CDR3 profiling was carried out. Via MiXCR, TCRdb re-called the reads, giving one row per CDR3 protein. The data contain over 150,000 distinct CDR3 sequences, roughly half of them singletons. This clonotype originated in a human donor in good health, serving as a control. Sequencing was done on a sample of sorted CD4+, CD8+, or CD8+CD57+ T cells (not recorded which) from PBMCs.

The CDR3 DNA is TGTGCCAGCAGTCGACAGGCAAACACTGAAGCTTTCTTT. Its protein product is CASSRQANTEAFF. V and J are TRBV6-5 and TRBJ1-1, with a possible D match to TRBD1 (6 bases). V lost 5 bases and J lost 2, with 9 bases in between. The CDR3 is 13 residues long. Germline V gene data show CDR1 as MNHEY and CDR2 as SVGAGI.